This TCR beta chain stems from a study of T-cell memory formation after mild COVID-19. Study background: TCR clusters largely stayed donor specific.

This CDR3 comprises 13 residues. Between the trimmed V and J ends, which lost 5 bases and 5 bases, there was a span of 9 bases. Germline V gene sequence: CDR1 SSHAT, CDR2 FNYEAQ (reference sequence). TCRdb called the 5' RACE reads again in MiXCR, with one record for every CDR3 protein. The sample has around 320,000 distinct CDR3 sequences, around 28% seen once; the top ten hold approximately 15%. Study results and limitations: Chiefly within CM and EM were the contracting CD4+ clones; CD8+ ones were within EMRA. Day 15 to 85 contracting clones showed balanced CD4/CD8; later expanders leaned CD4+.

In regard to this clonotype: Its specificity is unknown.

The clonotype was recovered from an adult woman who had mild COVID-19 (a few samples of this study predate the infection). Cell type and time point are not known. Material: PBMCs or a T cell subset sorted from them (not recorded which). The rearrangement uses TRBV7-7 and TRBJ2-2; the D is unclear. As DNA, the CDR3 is TGTGCCAGCAGCCCCGAACGGACCGGGGAGCTGTTTTTT. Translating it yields CASSPERTGELFF. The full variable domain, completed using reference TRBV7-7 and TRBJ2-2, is GAGVSQSPRYKVTKRGQDVTLRCDPISSHATLYWYQQALGQGPEFLTYFNYEAQPDKSGLPSDRFSAERPEGSISTLTIQRTEQRDSAMYRCASSPERTGELFFGEGSRLTVL.